These 30 T cell receptor beta chains came from one sample sequenced in a study of shared clonotypes between healthy human individuals. Method: immunoSEQ multiplex PCR; TCRdb's copy keeps in-frame clones and lacks some. The table shows around 2.1 million clones, with 90% to 96% occurring only once. Sequencing was performed on naive CD4+ T cells sorted from blood. Subset of the sample: CD45RA+ positively selected. Source of these receptors: a man between 18 and 35 years old in good health.

This chain joins TRBV9 and TRBJ2-5, with 8 bases lining up with TRBD1. J gave up 4 bases and V 4 bases, and 9 bases lay outside the gene matches. Germline V gene data show CDR1 as SGDLS and CDR2 as YYNGEE. The CDR3 totals 15 residues. For the CDR3, the DNA is TGTGCCAGCAGCCCTCGGACAGGGCCTCGAGAGACCCAGTACTTC. This gives the protein CASSPRTGPRETQYF. Combining the CDR3 with reference TRBV9 and TRBJ2-5 gives the whole variable domain DSGVTQTPKHLITATGQRVTLRCSPRSGDLSVYWYQQSLDQGLQFLIQYYNGEERAKGNILERFSAQQFPDLHSELNLSSLELGDSALYFCASSPRTGPRETQYFGPGTRLLVL.

This chain uses TRBV9 with TRBJ1-5, with TRBD1 matching 7 bases. Per the germline V gene, CDR1 is SGDLS and CDR2 is YYNGEE. The CDR3 runs to 14 residues. V dropped 6 bases and J dropped 2; count of bases not matched to a gene: 5. CDR3 in DNA: TGTGCCAGCAACCCCAGGGGGGGCAATCAGCCCCAGCATTTT. It is translated as CASNPRGGNQPQHF. Full variable domain (remainder filled in from reference TRBV9 and TRBJ1-5): DSGVTQTPKHLITATGQRVTLRCSPRSGDLSVYWYQQSLDQGLQFLIQYYNGEERAKGNILERFSAQQFPDLHSELNLSSLELGDSALYFCASNPRGGNQPQHFGDGTRLSIL.

The V call is TRBV10-3, the J call TRBJ1-6; perhaps TRBD1 as D (6 bases). This CDR3 is built from 12 residues. From germline, CDR1 is ENHRY and CDR2 SYGVKD. DNA of the CDR3: TGTGGGGGGCCAGAAATTAATTCACCCCTCCACTTT. Translating gives CGGPEINSPLHF.

The CDR3 region is CASSVTGGEQYF. DNA for the CDR3: TGCGCCAGCAGCGTTACAGGGGGAGAGCAGTACTTC. This chain uses TRBV5-1 with TRBJ2-7, with 8 nucleotides matching TRBD1. The V segment lost 4 bases and the J segment 7 bases; nucleotides outside the gene matches: 4. The CDR3 contains 12 residues. Germline CDR1 is SGHRS and CDR2 is YFSETQ. The variable domain in full, with the rest retrieved from reference TRBV5-1 and TRBJ2-7, is KAGVTQTPRYLIKTRGQQVTLSCSPISGHRSVSWYQQTPGQGLQFLFEYFSETQRNKGNFPGRFSGRQFSNSRSEMNVSTLELGDSALYLCASSVTGGEQYFGPGTRLTVT.

This chain links TRBV7-2 with TRBJ2-4; tentative D call: TRBD2 (6 bases). This CDR3 contains 14 residues. Germline V gene sequence: CDR1 SGHTA, CDR2 FQGNSA. Trimming took off 1 base at V and 7 bases at J, with 11 bases between the two ends. CDR3 residues: CASSLGGSGNIQYF. The CDR3 DNA sequence: TGTGCCAGCAGCTTAGGGGGGAGCGGGAACATTCAGTACTTC.

This chain uses TRBV16 with TRBJ2-6; D is unclear. The CDR3 sequence is 16 residues long. Germline V lookup: CDR1 KGHSY, CDR2 FQNENV. V was clipped by 0 bases and J by 0 bases, with 6 bases between them. CDR3 nucleotide sequence: TGTGCCAGCAGCCAATCGGGGTCCTCTGGGGCCAACGTCCTGACTTTC. Its translation is CASSQSGSSGANVLTF.

The J gene is TRBJ2-1, the V gene TRBV5-1, with 12 positions matching TRBD2. The CDR3 runs 17 residues. V lost 3 bases and J lost 0; bases outside the gene matches: 4. Germline-derived CDR1 and CDR2 are SGHRS and YFSETQ. The CDR3 loop is CASSSGLAGTSYNEQFF. CDR3 sequence (DNA): TGCGCCAGCAGCTCCGGACTAGCGGGGACCTCCTACAATGAGCAGTTCTTC.

The V and J genes are TRBV2 and TRBJ2-1; weak D call: TRBD2 (5 bases). Germline CDR1 is SNHLY and CDR2 is FYNNEI. The CDR3 loop spans 14 amino acids. V was pared by 8 bases and J by 4 bases, with 15 bases between. In DNA form, the CDR3 reads TGTGCCAGCGGCGAGGGCCGAGGGTACAATGAGCAGTTCTTC. Its protein product is CASGEGRGYNEQFF.

This clone was observed a handful of times. This sequence joins TRBV9 and TRBJ2-1; TRBD2 matches at 12 bases. CDR1 is SGDLS and CDR2 is YYNGEE in the germline V gene. The trim removed 4 bases at V and 1 base at J, leaving 3 bases unmatched. The CDR3 sequence is 16 residues long. CDR3 region: CASSLTSGGSYNEQFF. The DNA of the CDR3 is TGTGCCAGCAGCCTGACTAGCGGGGGTTCCTACAATGAGCAGTTCTTC.

The gene calls are TRBV7-2 and TRBJ1-6; D remains ambiguous. Germline loops: CDR1 SGHTA, CDR2 FQGNSA. CDR3 size: 16 residues. Trimming took 5 bases from V and 0 from J, leaving 11 bases between them. For the CDR3, the DNA is TGTGCCAGCAGCCCGCGGTTCAGCTCCTATAATTCACCCCTCCACTTT. Translation gives CASSPRFSSYNSPLHF.

A single count supports this clone. The chain recombines TRBV5-1 with TRBJ2-5, with TRBD2 as a possible D gene (7 bases). The germline gives CDR1 SGHRS, CDR2 YFSETQ. Trimming stripped 5 bases from V and 2 bases from J, with 13 bases between. The CDR3 is 14 amino acids. The CDR3 region is CASRTSGTQETQYF. Written as DNA, the CDR3 is TGCGCCAGCAGAACAAGCGGGACACAAGAGACCCAGTACTTC.

The chain uses TRBV7-3 and TRBJ1-1, with D possibly being TRBD1 (5 bases). V dropped 5 bases and J dropped 5 bases, with 15 bases sitting between them. The CDR3 totals 14 residues. Germline assignment: CDR1 SGHTA and CDR2 FQGTGA. For the CDR3, the DNA is TGTGCCAGCAGCGCATCATCAGGGATGACTGAAGCTTTCTTT. Amino acid sequence: CASSASSGMTEAFF.

CDR3 amino acids: CASRDRDLETQYF. CDR3 bases: TGTGCCAGCAGAGACAGGGATTTAGAGACCCAGTACTTC. The gene calls are TRBV25-1 and TRBJ2-5; TRBD1 matches 7 bases. Germline CDR1 and CDR2: MGHDK and SYGVNS. The CDR3 runs 13 residues. J lost 4 bases, V lost 6 bases, and 5 bases had no gene match.

This clone was detected only once. In nucleotides, the CDR3 is TGCGCCAGCAGCCGGGGGCCAGATACGCAGTATTTT. It codes for CASSRGPDTQYF. V is TRBV4-1 and J is TRBJ2-3; D is possibly TRBD1 (6 bases). Trimming stripped 4 bases from V and 4 bases from J, with 6 bases between. In germline, CDR1 is MGHRA, CDR2 YSYEKL. This CDR3 comprises 12 residues.

In its sample, this clone was seen once. The chain is built from TRBV6-5 and TRBJ2-7; TRBD1 might be the D (5 bases). V lost 4 bases and J 3 bases, leaving 13 bases between the germline ends. CDR1 is MNHEY and CDR2 is SVGAGI in the germline V gene. The CDR3 is 14 residues long. CDR3 DNA: TGTGCCAGCAGTTCCCAGGGATTTGGCTACGAGCAGTACTTC. Protein: CASSSQGFGYEQYF.

The V call is TRBV5-1, the J call TRBJ2-3; D call uncertain. Germline CDR1 SGHRS, CDR2 YFSETQ. This CDR3 region has 17 residues. With 0 bases removed from V and 0 bases from J, the gap between germline ends came to 14 bases. The CDR3 loop is CASSLVSSHLSTDTQYF. In DNA, the CDR3 is TGCGCCAGCAGCTTGGTAAGCAGTCACCTTAGCACAGATACGCAGTATTTT.

This rearrangement joins TRBV7-8 to TRBJ2-7; possibly TRBD1 for D (6 bases). Trimming shortened V by 10 bases and J by 0 bases, and 16 bases separated the two germline ends. Germline lookup yields CDR1 SGHVS and CDR2 FQNEAQ. This CDR3 spans 14 amino acids. The CDR3 DNA reads TGTGCCACCAAGACAGGCTATAGCTCCTACGAGCAGTACTTC. Translating it yields CATKTGYSSYEQYF. Looking up the rest from reference TRBV7-8 and TRBJ2-7 gives the full variable domain: GAGVSQSPRYKVAKRGQDVALRCDPISGHVSLFWYQQALGQGPEFLTYFQNEAQLDKSGLPSDRFFAERPEGSVSTLKIQRTQQEDSAVYLCATKTGYSSYEQYFGPGTRLTVT.

The CDR3: CASSMGRAVDGYTF. The CDR3 DNA reads as TGTGCCAGTAGTATGGGAAGGGCAGTTGATGGCTACACCTTC. The chain uses TRBV19 and TRBJ1-2; D unresolved. V lost 3 bases and J 6 bases, leaving 14 bases between the germline ends. Looked up from germline, CDR1 is LNHDA and CDR2 is SQIVND (reference sequence). This CDR3 is built from 14 residues. Using reference TRBV19 and TRBJ1-2 for the parts outside the CDR3, the full variable domain is DGGITQSPKYLFRKEGQNVTLSCEQNLNHDAMYWYRQDPGQGLRLIYYSQIVNDFQKGDIAEGYSVSREKKESFPLTVTSAQKNPTAFYLCASSMGRAVDGYTFGSGTRLTVV.

Here the CDR3 DNA reads TGTGCCAGCAGCTCTTGGACAGGGGGCGCCTCCTATAATTCACCCCTCCACTTT. Protein sequence: CASSSWTGGASYNSPLHF. This sequence joins TRBV9 and TRBJ1-6; 11 bases are shared with TRBD1. Trimming took 4 bases from V and 0 from J; bases not matched to a gene: 6. Germline V CDR1 and CDR2: SGDLS, YYNGEE. The CDR3 totals 18 residues. Full variable domain (outside the CDR3, taken from reference TRBV9 and TRBJ1-6): DSGVTQTPKHLITATGQRVTLRCSPRSGDLSVYWYQQSLDQGLQFLIQYYNGEERAKGNILERFSAQQFPDLHSELNLSSLELGDSALYFCASSSWTGGASYNSPLHFGNGTRLTVT.

The genes are TRBV2 and TRBJ2-7; D may be TRBD2 (5 bases). V was clipped by 6 bases and J by 10 bases, with 16 bases between them. The CDR3 covers 12 residues. CDR1 and CDR2 from the germline V gene are SNHLY and FYNNEI. The CDR3 sequence is CASSEREGLQYF. The DNA of the CDR3 is TGTGCCAGCAGCGAGAGGGAAGGTCTTCAGTACTTC.

The rearrangement joins TRBV10-3 to TRBJ2-7, with 8 bases identical to TRBD1. This CDR3 region has 13 residues. The V gene end was trimmed by 7 bases and the J gene end by 7 bases; junction bases not matched to a gene: 9. CDR1 ENHRY and CDR2 SYGVKD come from the germline V gene. CDR3 nucleotides: TGTGCCATCACTAGGGGGACAGGAGGGGAGCAGTACTTC. Its translation: CAITRGTGGEQYF.

This sequence joins TRBV18 and TRBJ1-1, with D uncertain. Germline CDR1 and CDR2: KGHSH and LQKENI. This CDR3 spans 13 amino acids. Between the trimmed V and J ends, which lost 5 bases and 1 base, there was a span of 8 bases. The CDR3: CASSTTENTEAFF. In DNA form, the CDR3 reads TGTGCCAGCTCAACGACTGAGAACACTGAAGCTTTCTTT. The entire variable domain, with the rest obtained from reference TRBV18 and TRBJ1-1, is as follows: NAGVMQNPRHLVRRRGQEARLRCSPMKGHSHVYWYRQLPEEGLKFMVYLQKENIIDESGMPKERFSAEFPKEGPSILRIQQVVRGDSAAYFCASSTTENTEAFFGQGTRLTVV.

The chain carries TRBV5-1 and TRBJ1-4, with a weak D call TRBD1 (5 bases). CDR1 and CDR2 (germline): SGHRS, YFSETQ. V was clipped by 4 bases and J by 3 bases, with 19 bases between them. CDR3 length equals 17 residues. The CDR3 here is CASSHGTYPGPNEKLFF. The CDR3 region has the DNA TGCGCCAGCAGCCACGGGACCTACCCAGGGCCTAATGAAAAACTGTTTTTT.

The CDR3 protein is CAGGQSYEQYF. The CDR3, as DNA: TGTGCCGGGGGACAGTCCTACGAGCAGTACTTC. The genes are TRBV2 and TRBJ2-7, with 7 bases matching TRBD1. The CDR3 consists of 11 residues. Per germline, CDR1 SNHLY and CDR2 FYNNEI. V shed 11 bases and J 1 base; nucleotides not matched to a gene: 2.

The chain is built from TRBV9 and TRBJ2-1; 13 nucleotides agree with TRBD2. Germline CDR1 SGDLS, CDR2 YYNGEE. The CDR3 is 16 residues long. After removal of 4 bases from V and 4 bases from J, the junction contained 5 bases not matched to a gene. The CDR3 nucleotides read TGTGCCAGCAGCTACGGACTAGCGGGAGCTTACAATGAGCAGTTCTTC. It encodes CASSYGLAGAYNEQFF.

This clone showed up just a few times. This sequence joins TRBV30 and TRBJ1-2, with D unclear. The germline V gene has CDR1 GTSNPN and CDR2 SVGIG (reference sequence). This CDR3 spans 11 amino acids. Trimming cost V 3 bases and J 5 bases, with 7 bases left between them. DNA of the CDR3: TGTGCCTGGAGGAGGGTGTATGGCTACACCTTC. Its protein is CAWRRVYGYTF.

Details on this clone: The same CDR3 also results from other DNA sequences found in this sample. V is TRBV29-1 and J is TRBJ2-2, with unresolved D. The ends were cut back, 5 bases at V and 1 base at J, with 5 bases in the middle. CDR3 size: 12 residues. Germline loops: CDR1 SQVTM, CDR2 ANQGSEA. CDR3 protein: CSVRRNTGELFF. The CDR3 region has the DNA TGCAGCGTTCGCAGGAACACCGGGGAGCTGTTTTTT.

The chain joins TRBV30 to TRBJ2-3; 9 bases align to TRBD1. Looked up from germline, CDR1 is GTSNPN and CDR2 is SVGIG (reference sequence). V gave up 2 bases and J gave up 5 bases; unmatched junction bases: 5. The CDR3 length is 14 residues. As DNA, the CDR3 is TGTGCCTGGAGTAGGACAGGGGATAGAGATACGCAGTATTTT. Amino acids: CAWSRTGDRDTQYF.

The genes are TRBV2 and TRBJ1-6, with D possibly matching TRBD1 (6 bases). CDR1 SNHLY and CDR2 FYNNEI come from the germline V gene. The V end lost 5 bases, the J end lost 14 bases, and 19 bases lay between the germline ends. CDR3 size: 14 residues. The CDR3 is CASSTGAGLRALHF. DNA for the CDR3: TGTGCCAGCAGTACGGGGGCAGGACTAAGGGCCCTCCACTTT.

V and J are TRBV7-6 and TRBJ2-1; D not resolved. CDR3 length: 12 residues. With 2 bases removed from V and 7 bases from J, the gap between germline ends came to 6 bases. Germline CDR1 and CDR2: SGHVS and FNYEAQ. CDR3 sequence reads: CASSLNRNEQFF. The CDR3 nucleotides read TGTGCCAGCAGCTTAAATCGGAATGAGCAGTTCTTC. Drawing the rest from reference TRBV7-6 and TRBJ2-1, the complete variable domain is GAGVSQSPRYKVTKRGQDVALRCDPISGHVSLYWYRQALGQGPEFLTYFNYEAQQDKSGLPNDRFSAERPEGSISTLTIQRTEQRDSAMYRCASSLNRNEQFFGPGTRLTVL.